One sample yielded the 3 T cell receptor beta chains listed below, sequenced in a study of blood T cell repertoires in COVID-19. Produced via immunoSEQ multiplex PCR; TCRdb's table is partial and in-frame only. The sample includes about half a million clones, roughly nine tenths seen only once; the top ten take roughly 0.9%. Sequenced sample: peripheral blood. Receptor source: a man aged 18 to 30 with COVID-19, enrolled during active disease.

The gene calls are TRBV19 and TRBJ2-2; TRBD2 aligns across 9 bases. From germline, CDR1 is LNHDA and CDR2 SQIVND (reference sequence). V gave up 3 bases and J gave up 7 bases; unmatched junction bases: 12. The CDR3 is 17 residues long. The CDR3 sequence: CASSMLGASGTVGELFF. CDR3 DNA: TGTGCCAGTAGTATGCTTGGGGCTAGCGGGACCGTCGGGGAGCTGTTTTTT.

V usage is TRBV5-1 and J usage is TRBJ2-7, with TRBD1 matching 7 bases. Germline V lookup: CDR1 SGHRS, CDR2 YFSETQ. This CDR3 is built from 14 residues. Trimming cost V 5 bases and J 2 bases; bases outside gene matches: 7. The CDR3 spells CASRPGTDPYEQYF. CDR3 coding DNA: TGCGCCAGCAGACCAGGGACAGATCCCTACGAGCAGTACTTC.

The rearrangement uses TRBV25-1 and TRBJ1-1; 9 bases are shared with TRBD1. Losses at the gene ends were 8 bases for V and 8 bases for J; bases not matched to a gene: 6. The CDR3 is made up of 12 amino acids. Germline values: CDR1 MGHDK, CDR2 SYGVNS. In nucleotides, the CDR3 is TGTGCCAGCTGGGGGGGACAGGGCGAAGCTTTCTTT. Residues: CASWGGQGEAFF.